This T cell receptor (beta chain) originates from a study of cytomegalovirus exposure and HLA in healthy donors. Study findings and constraints: Among CMV-associated TCR beta chains, most appeared HLA-restricted in a later analysis. Analyses of presence and absence presupposed an approximately uniform sequencing depth across donors. In a later analysis, at a false discovery rate of 0.05, fewer than 20,000 TCR beta sequences matched HLA alleles.

The germline V gene encodes CDR1 SEHNR and CDR2 FQNEAQ (reference sequence). The CDR3 is 14 amino acids. Trimming at V came to 2 bases and at J to 6 bases, leaving 6 bases not matched to a gene. Remarks on this clone: Its antigen is unidentified.

In the PCR, 60 Vbeta and 13 Jbeta primers were used. Source study methods: Later reanalysis found 80 million or so unique TCR beta chains, about 11 million of them shared. Assay used: immunoSEQ multiplex PCR; TCRdb lists only in-frame clones, some missing. V and J calls plus clone size are reproduced from that table; the DNA served to infer D and trimming. The data hold roughly 56,000 clones, with around 81% observed a single time. The clonotype was recovered from a boy between 10 and 17 years old in good health and CMV-seropositive. Material for sequencing was PBMCs. The chain combines TRBV7-9 with TRBJ1-1; 7 bases align to TRBD1. The CDR3 protein is CASSLSRGYPEAFF. In DNA form, the CDR3 reads TGTGCCAGCAGCTTAAGCAGGGGGTACCCTGAAGCTTTCTTT.